Below are 5 T cell receptor beta chains sequenced from a single sample in a study. The data were produced by immunoSEQ multiplex PCR, yet TCRdb's version contains in-frame clones alone and is incomplete. This sample has some 70,000 clones, with around 93% found just once. The specimen sequenced was PBMCs. Receptors originate from a man between 40 and 49 years old with rheumatoid arthritis.

The chain recombines TRBV7-2 with TRBJ1-5, with D perhaps matching TRBD1 (6 bases). Germline V gene lookup returns CDR1 SGHTA and CDR2 FQGNSA. The CDR3 extends over 13 amino acids. V lost 5 bases to trimming and J lost 10 bases, with 15 bases between them. In nucleotides, the CDR3 is TGTGCCAGCAGCCCCCGGTGGGGGACACCCCAGCATTTT. Translating it yields CASSPRWGTPQHF.

The chain recombines TRBV25-1 with TRBJ2-5; unclear D gene. Between the trimmed V and J ends, which lost 1 base and 7 bases, there was a span of 10 bases. CDR3 length equals 13 residues. CDR1 is MGHDK and CDR2 is SYGVNS in the germline V gene. CDR3 sequence: CASSESQLGTQYF. CDR3 DNA sequence: TGTGCCAGCAGTGAATCTCAATTGGGGACCCAGTACTTC.

The V and J genes are TRBV18 and TRBJ1-1, with D hard to call. Per germline, CDR1 KGHSH and CDR2 LQKENI. Trimming took 4 bases from V and 5 from J, leaving 14 bases between them. This CDR3 is built from 14 residues. The CDR3 coding sequence is TGTGCCAGCTCACAGACCATGGTAGAGACTGAAGCTTTCTTT. Translating gives CASSQTMVETEAFF. The full variable domain, its missing parts supplied by reference TRBV18 and TRBJ1-1, is NAGVMQNPRHLVRRRGQEARLRCSPMKGHSHVYWYRQLPEEGLKFMVYLQKENIIDESGMPKERFSAEFPKEGPSILRIQQVVRGDSAAYFCASSQTMVETEAFFGQGTRLTVV.

The chain combines TRBV5-4 with TRBJ1-1, with TRBD1 matching 10 bases. The germline V gene has CDR1 SGHNT and CDR2 YYREEE (reference sequence). J lost 0 bases, V lost 4 bases, and 3 bases had no gene match. This CDR3 region has 15 residues. The CDR3 DNA is TGTGCCAGCAGCCCCGGACAGGGGGTGAACACTGAAGCTTTCTTT. As protein: CASSPGQGVNTEAFF.

This chain connects TRBV6-5 to TRBJ2-1, with 7 bases aligning to TRBD1. Looked up from germline, CDR1 is MNHEY and CDR2 is SVGAGI. Trimming cost V 8 bases and J 7 bases; bases outside gene matches: 14. This CDR3 spans 15 amino acids. In DNA, the CDR3 is TGTGCCAGCCGGATGGGGAGACAGGGTGTAAATGAGCAGTTCTTC. It is translated as CASRMGRQGVNEQFF.